The clone carrying this TCR beta chain was found a few times. The sample comes from a study of blood T cell repertoires in COVID-19. In the study overall: Whether acute or convalescent, the COVID-19 samples came from the United States, Italy and Spain. PBMCs, B-cell-depleted T cells, or T cells were the source of the cDNA or gDNA that made up the material.

Original processing methods: Cell counts per sample came from amplifying reference gene primers. The data were produced by immunoSEQ multiplex PCR, yet TCRdb's version contains in-frame clones alone and is incomplete. The D gene and trimming were derived from the DNA, and the V and J assignments and clone size from that table. Counted here are 250,000 to 400,000 clones, about 90% occurring once; the ten biggest clones make up less than 3.5%. After removal of 5 bases from V and 1 base from J, the junction contained 1 base not matched to a gene. This CDR3 has 13 residues. Germline CDR1 and CDR2: MNHEY and SVGAGI.

The chain has TRBV6-5 and TRBJ1-1, with TRBD1 identical over 7 bases. This TCR derives from a woman in her 30s with COVID-19, enrolled during active disease. The sequenced sample was peripheral blood. The DNA of the CDR3 is TGTGCCAGCAGTCGACAGGGGAACACTGAAGCTTTCTTT. Its protein product is CASSRQGNTEAFF.